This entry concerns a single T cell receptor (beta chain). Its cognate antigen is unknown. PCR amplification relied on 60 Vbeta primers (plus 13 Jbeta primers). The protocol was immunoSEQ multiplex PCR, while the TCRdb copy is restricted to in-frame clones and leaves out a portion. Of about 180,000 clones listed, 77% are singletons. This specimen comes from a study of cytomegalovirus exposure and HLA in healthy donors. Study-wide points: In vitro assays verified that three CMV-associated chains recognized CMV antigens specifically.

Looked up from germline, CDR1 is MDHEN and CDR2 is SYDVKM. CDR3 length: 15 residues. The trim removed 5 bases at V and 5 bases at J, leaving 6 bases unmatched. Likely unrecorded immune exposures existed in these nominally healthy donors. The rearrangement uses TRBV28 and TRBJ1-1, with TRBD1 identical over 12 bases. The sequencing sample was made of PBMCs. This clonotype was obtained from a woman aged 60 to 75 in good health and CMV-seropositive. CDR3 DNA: TGTGCCAGCAGTCCTCGGGACAGGGGGCGGACTGAAGCTTTCTTT. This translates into CASSPRDRGRTEAFF.